Listed below are T cell receptor beta chains from one sample, sequenced in a study of blood T cell repertoires in COVID-19. Generated by immunoSEQ multiplex PCR, the TCRdb table keeps only in-frame clones and is missing some. This repertoire shows roughly 92,000 clones, around 87% found once; its top ten account for roughly 7.1%. The sample was peripheral blood. Source of these receptors: a human donor with acute or convalescent COVID-19. The donor label of this sample is uncertain. The CDR3 runs from the conserved cysteine through the conserved F or W. The D gene is left open where the match is weak. Clone size is shown for a subset of rows, as once, few, many or a class of expanded clone.

j_call,cdr3_length,v_call,clone_size,d_call,cdr3_nt,cdr3_aa
TRBJ1-1,13,TRBV24-1,.,.,TGTGCCACCACCACTGACGGGTTGGGGGGAGCTTTCTTT,CATTTDGLGGAFF
TRBJ1-5,14,TRBV19,once,TRBD1,TGTGCCAGCCAGGACAGGGTCAATTATCAGCCCCAGCATTTT,CASQDRVNYQPQHF
TRBJ1-5,15,TRBV19,.,TRBD1,TGTGCCAGTCGGGACAGGGGGTTGAGCAATCAGCCCCAGCATTTT,CASRDRGLSNQPQHF
TRBJ2-6,17,TRBV6-2/TRBV6-3,.,TRBD1,TGTGCCAGCAGTTACGGGCAGGGGGCGGCTGGGGCCAACGTCCTGACTTTC,CASSYGQGAAGANVLTF
TRBJ1-4,15,TRBV11-2,.,TRBD1,TGTGCCAGCAGCCTCCGACAGGGGGGGAATGAAAAACTGTTTTTT,CASSLRQGGNEKLFF
TRBJ2-1,11,TRBV28,.,.,TGTGCCAGCGGACATTCAAGGGAGCAGTTCTTC,CASGHSREQFF
TRBJ2-1,15,TRBV5-6,.,TRBD1,TGTGCCAGCAGTTACCGACAGGGGTCCTACAATGAGCAGTTCTTC,CASSYRQGSYNEQFF
TRBJ2-1,15,TRBV30,once,TRBD2,TGTGCCTGGGGGAAGCCGGGACTAGCAAAGAATGAGCAGTTCTTC,CAWGKPGLAKNEQFF
TRBJ1-2,15,TRBV28,.,.,TGTGCCAGCAGGCTTGGGGGGGTAGTCAACTATGGCTACACCTTC,CASRLGGVVNYGYTF
TRBJ1-2,18,TRBV19,.,.,TGTGCCAGTAGTATAGGCCGACAGGTCTTCGGGTCTAACTATGGCTACACCTTC,CASSIGRQVFGSNYGYTF
TRBJ2-7,13,TRBV11-3,.,.,TGTGCCAGCAGCTTCACAGGTTCCTACGAGCAGTACTTC,CASSFTGSYEQYF
TRBJ2-3,17,TRBV7-2,.,.,TGTGCCAGCAGCTTAATCACCAAGCGCCCCTTCACAGATACGCAGTATTTT,CASSLITKRPFTDTQYF
TRBJ2-3,15,TRBV5-1,.,.,TGCGCCAGCAGCACCAACGGGGGAACCACAGATACGCAGTATTTT,CASSTNGGTTDTQYF
TRBJ1-1,14,TRBV29-1,.,.,TGCAGCGCGACCGGTGGGGCAGGGTCCACTGAAGCTTTCTTT,CSATGGAGSTEAFF
TRBJ2-7,14,TRBV24-1,few,TRBD2,TGTGCCACCAGTGATTCGGGACTAGCAAGCGAGCAGTACTTC,CATSDSGLASEQYF
TRBJ1-2,14,TRBV25-1,.,.,TGTGCCAGCAGTGACACGAGAGGCGACTATGGCTACACCTTC,CASSDTRGDYGYTF
TRBJ1-2,16,TRBV28,.,TRBD1,TGTGCCAGCAGACCAGTCCCGGGACAGGGGAACTATGGCTACACCTTC,CASRPVPGQGNYGYTF
TRBJ2-7,15,TRBV28,.,.,TGTGCCAGCGAACTGGACAGGGCGGGAGACTACGAGCAGTACTTC,CASELDRAGDYEQYF
TRBJ2-3,16,TRBV4-1,once,TRBD1,TGCGCCAGCAGCCAAGATGGGACAGGGCTCACAGATACGCAGTATTTT,CASSQDGTGLTDTQYF
TRBJ1-4,18,TRBV6-6,.,.,TGTGCCAGCAGTCCCCTGAGGAGGGATAAGGCAACTAATGAAAAACTGTTTTTT,CASSPLRRDKATNEKLFF
TRBJ2-3,14,TRBV28,.,.,TGTGCCAGCCGCTGGGGGCGCGGCACAGATACGCAGTATTTT,CASRWGRGTDTQYF
TRBJ2-7,15,TRBV11-2,.,.,TGTGCCAGCAGCTTAGCTGACACCAGCTCCTACGAGCAGTACTTC,CASSLADTSSYEQYF
TRBJ2-4,16,TRBV7-2,.,TRBD2,TGTGCCAGCAGCTTAGTTCAGGGAGGGGTCAAAAACATTCAGTACTTC,CASSLVQGGVKNIQYF
TRBJ1-5,12,TRBV28,.,.,TGTGCTTCCAGGGGAACCAATCAGCCCCAGCATTTT,CASRGTNQPQHF
TRBJ2-2,15,TRBV9,.,TRBD2,TGTGCCAGCAGCGTAGGCGGGGGGCTGAATGGGGAGCTGTTTTTT,CASSVGGGLNGELFF
TRBJ2-7,11,TRBV2,.,.,TGTGCCAGCAGTGGGACTTACGAGCAGTACTTC,CASSGTYEQYF
TRBJ1-1,14,TRBV7-3,once,.,TGTGCCAGCAGCTTAATGGGGCGAGACACTGAAGCTTTCTTT,CASSLMGRDTEAFF
TRBJ2-1,14,TRBV6-5,.,.,TGTGCCAGCAACCACGGGGGAAATTACAATGAGCAGTTCTTC,CASNHGGNYNEQFF